This is a list of T cell receptor beta chains from one sample in a study of response to subunit inactivated influenza vaccine. MiXCR, run by TCRdb on the RT-PCR reads, gives a single entry per CDR3 protein. The data show roughly 790,000 distinct CDR3 sequences, 21% seen once. This specimen consisted of PBMCs from blood, obtained roughly 5 days after vaccination. The receptors originated from a man aged 45-60 years who received an inactivated influenza vaccine. Both conserved end residues are part of each CDR3. D genes are given only for firm matches. Only some rows state a clone size, as once, few, many or a class for expanded clones.

v_gene	j_gene	d_gene	abundance	CDR3nt	CDR3aa
TRBV7-2	TRBJ1-5	.	.	TGTGCCAGCAGCTTGACAGTTGAGTATAGCAATCAGCCCCAGCATTTT	CASSLTVEYSNQPQHF
TRBV12-3/TRBV12-4	TRBJ2-7	.	.	TGTGCCAGCAAGGGGGGACGGCTGTACGAGCAGTACTTC	CASKGGRLYEQYF
TRBV27	TRBJ2-1	.	.	TGTGCCAGCAGTTTATCGGGGCCCAAAAGGAATGAGCAGTTCTTC	CASSLSGPKRNEQFF
TRBV6-2/TRBV6-3	TRBJ2-7	.	few	TGTGCCAGCAGTTACTCGAGGGATAGGACCGAGCAGTACTTC	CASSYSRDRTEQYF
TRBV7-9	TRBJ2-1	.	.	TGTGCCAGCAGCCCCGTAGGGATGTATGAGCAGTTCTTC	CASSPVGMYEQFF
TRBV5-1	TRBJ2-3	TRBD2	few	TGCGCCAGCAGCCCACGACTAGCGGGAGGGTTCGATACGCAGTATTTT	CASSPRLAGGFDTQYF
TRBV28	TRBJ2-5	.	few	TGTGCCAGCAGTTTTAACAGCCAAGAGACCCAGTACTTC	CASSFNSQETQYF
TRBV20-1	TRBJ2-7	TRBD2	.	TGCAGTGCTAGAGATAGCGGGAGATTTTTCGAGCAGTACTTC	CSARDSGRFFEQYF
TRBV7-9	TRBJ2-5	TRBD1	.	TGTGCCAGCAGCTTAAAACGGACAGGCATCCAAGAGACCCAGTACTTC	CASSLKRTGIQETQYF
TRBV12-3/TRBV12-4	TRBJ1-4	.	.	TGTGCCAGCAGTTTAAGAGGGGAAGGGGAAAAACTGTTTTTT	CASSLRGEGEKLFF
TRBV10-3	TRBJ1-1	TRBD1	few	TGTGCCATCAGTGACCCTCGGGACAGATTCTTCACTGAAGCTTTCTTT	CAISDPRDRFFTEAFF
TRBV24-1	TRBJ2-1	.	few	TGTGCCACCAGTGATTTGCCAGGGAACAATGAGCAGTTCTTC	CATSDLPGNNEQFF
TRBV5-6	TRBJ2-3	TRBD1	.	TGTGCCAGCAGCGCTTACCGGGACAGGCCTTTTCATACGCAGTATTTT	CASSAYRDRPFHTQYF
TRBV5-1	TRBJ2-7	TRBD2	few	TGCGCCAGCAGCTTGGCCTTAAGTAGCGGGGGATACGAGCAGTACTTC	CASSLALSSGGYEQYF
TRBV29-1	TRBJ2-7	TRBD2	many	TGCAGCGTTGAAAAACTAGCGGGTGGCGAGCAGTACTTC	CSVEKLAGGEQYF
TRBV11-2	TRBJ2-7	.	many	TGTGCCAGCAGCTTAGGGCCCGGGGGGCCCTACGAGCAGTACTTC	CASSLGPGGPYEQYF
TRBV11-2	TRBJ2-1	.	few	TGTGCCAGCAGCCTTAATGGCGATGAGCAGTTCTTC	CASSLNGDEQFF
TRBV15	TRBJ2-6	.	.	TGTGCCACCAGCAGAGTTATAGGTGGGGCCAACGTCCTGACTTTC	CATSRVIGGANVLTF
TRBV6-2/TRBV6-3	TRBJ2-5	.	few	TGTGCCAGCAGTCCCCTAGCGAAGCCGCAAGAGACCCAGTACTTC	CASSPLAKPQETQYF
TRBV15	TRBJ2-7	TRBD2	few	TGTGCCACCAGCGGCCTACGGGGGGTGACCTACGAGCAGTACTTC	CATSGLRGVTYEQYF
TRBV27	TRBJ2-2	.	.	TGTGCCAGCAGTAGGAACTTAAACACCGGGGAGCTGTTTTTT	CASSRNLNTGELFF
TRBV15	TRBJ2-7	.	few	TGTGCCACCAGCAGAGATGTAGCGGAGTTTTACGAGCAGTACTTC	CATSRDVAEFYEQYF
TRBV6-1	TRBJ2-1	TRBD2	few	TGTGCCACCGCTACCCCCGGGACTAGCAAGAAGAGCTCCTACAATGAGCAGTTCTTC	CATATPGTSKKSSYNEQFF
TRBV4-3	TRBJ2-3	.	few	TGCGCCAGCAGCCTCAACCGGGACAGCACAGATACGCAGTATTTT	CASSLNRDSTDTQYF
TRBV5-1	TRBJ1-5	.	.	TGCGCCAGCAGCTTGTTCCAGGGACCTAATCAGCCCCAGCATTTT	CASSLFQGPNQPQHF
TRBV7-2	TRBJ2-1	TRBD1	few	TGTGCCAGCAGCTCTAAGGCGGGACAGGTCTACAATGAGCAGTTCTTC	CASSSKAGQVYNEQFF
TRBV11-2	TRBJ2-7	.	few	TGTGCCAGCAGCTTAGGGTCAGGGAGCGACGAGCAGTACTTC	CASSLGSGSDEQYF
TRBV7-2	TRBJ2-3	TRBD1	.	TGTGCCAGCAGCTTAGTGACAGGGGGCGGAGATACGCAGTATTTT	CASSLVTGGGDTQYF
TRBV2	TRBJ2-2	.	once	TGTGCCAGCAGTGTCGGCAGGGGGAACACCGGGGAGCTGTTTTTT	CASSVGRGNTGELFF
TRBV29-1	TRBJ1-3	.	.	TGCAGCGTTGACTCGTCAGGGGGAAACACCATATATTTT	CSVDSSGGNTIYF
TRBV12-3/TRBV12-4	TRBJ2-5	.	few	TGTGCCAGCAGTTTTTGGGGGGCAAAAGAGACCCAGTACTTC	CASSFWGAKETQYF
TRBV20-1	TRBJ2-3	.	.	TGCAGTGCGAGACCGGGCGGGGATACGCAGTATTTT	CSARPGGDTQYF
TRBV28	TRBJ1-1	.	.	TGTGCCAGCAGTTTATCGGCGAACATGAACACTGAAGCTTTCTTT	CASSLSANMNTEAFF
TRBV27	TRBJ2-2	.	.	TGTGCCAGCAGTCCGTTCACCCGAAGAGGGGCCGGGGAGCTGTTTTTT	CASSPFTRRGAGELFF
TRBV5-1	TRBJ2-3	.	few	TGCGCCAGCAGCTTGGATGCCGGGTCAGATACGCAGTATTTT	CASSLDAGSDTQYF
TRBV27	TRBJ1-1	.	.	TGTGCCAGCAGTTTTTCGGGGGGCCGGGGAACTGAAGCTTTCTTT	CASSFSGGRGTEAFF
TRBV7-3	TRBJ2-5	.	.	TGTGCCAGCAGCCCGGGACGGTGGGAGACCCAGTACTTC	CASSPGRWETQYF
TRBV29-1	TRBJ2-3	.	few	TGCAGCGTTGCCCCGGGCATCCGGGACTCTAGCACAGATACGCAGTATTTT	CSVAPGIRDSSTDTQYF
TRBV20-1	TRBJ2-7	TRBD2	few	TGCAGTGCTAAAGAAGGGACTAGAGGGAGTCGGGAGTACTTC	CSAKEGTRGSREYF
TRBV27	TRBJ1-6	.	.	TGTGCCAGCAGTTTATTTGGCAGGGCGGAATCACCCCTCCACTTT	CASSLFGRAESPLHF
TRBV12-3/TRBV12-4	TRBJ1-3	.	few	TGTGCCAGCAGTTTACGGATCCCCCATGGAAACACCATATATTTT	CASSLRIPHGNTIYF
TRBV7-6	TRBJ1-1	TRBD1	.	TGTGCCAGCAGCTTCGGGACAGGGGGCAGAAAGAACACTGAAGCTTTCTTT	CASSFGTGGRKNTEAFF
TRBV20-1	TRBJ2-1	.	.	TGCAGTGCTAGATTCTCTTATACCTACAATGAGCAGTTCTTC	CSARFSYTYNEQFF
TRBV4-1	TRBJ2-1	TRBD2	.	TGCGCCAGCAGCCAAGAGCCGGGACTAGCGGGGAATGAGCAGTTCTTC	CASSQEPGLAGNEQFF
TRBV11-2	TRBJ1-3	.	.	TGTGCCAGCAGCGGACGGACGGGCTCTGGAAACACCATATATTTT	CASSGRTGSGNTIYF
TRBV7-2	TRBJ1-6	.	.	TGTGCCAGCAGCTTAGTGGTCGGTAATTCACCCCTCCACTTT	CASSLVVGNSPLHF
TRBV27	TRBJ2-3	.	.	TGTGCCAGCAGTTTGACCGGGGGTCTTCTCGAGGGAGATACGCAGTATTTT	CASSLTGGLLEGDTQYF
TRBV7-2	TRBJ2-2	.	.	TGTGCCAGCACCCTGGCCGGACAACCCCGTTCGGGGGAGCTGTTTTTT	CASTLAGQPRSGELFF
TRBV10-2	TRBJ2-2	.	.	TGCGCCAGCAGGGAGGGACGGAGGAACACCGGGGAGCTGTTTTTT	CASREGRRNTGELFF
TRBV6-1	TRBJ2-7	.	.	TGTGCCAGCAGGGCAAGACAGGAATCTTACGAGCAGTACTTC	CASRARQESYEQYF
TRBV4-1	TRBJ2-6	TRBD1	.	TGCGCCAGCAGCCGGTCCCGGTTGAGACAGGGAAGCTCTGGGGCCAACGTCCTGACTTTC	CASSRSRLRQGSSGANVLTF
TRBV3-1	TRBJ2-6	.	many	TGTGCCAGCAGCATCCGACTAGTAACTGGGGCCAACGTCCTGACTTTC	CASSIRLVTGANVLTF
TRBV10-3	TRBJ2-1	.	.	TGTGCCACGGGCGACAGTTACACGCAGTTCTTC	CATGDSYTQFF
TRBV12-3/TRBV12-4	TRBJ2-5	TRBD1	many	TGTGCCAGCAGTTTCCGGGACAGGGGGCGAGAGACCCAGTACTTC	CASSFRDRGRETQYF
TRBV7-6	TRBJ2-7	.	.	TGTGCCAGCAGCTTATTCGCTACAACCTACGAGCAGTACTTC	CASSLFATTYEQYF
TRBV5-1	TRBJ2-1	.	few	TGCGCCAGCAGCTTGGAGGGGGAACTGGCGCCCTACAATGAGCAGTTCTTC	CASSLEGELAPYNEQFF
TRBV7-9	TRBJ2-2	.	.	TGTGCCACCGACGGTGGGACCGGGGAGCTGTTTTTT	CATDGGTGELFF